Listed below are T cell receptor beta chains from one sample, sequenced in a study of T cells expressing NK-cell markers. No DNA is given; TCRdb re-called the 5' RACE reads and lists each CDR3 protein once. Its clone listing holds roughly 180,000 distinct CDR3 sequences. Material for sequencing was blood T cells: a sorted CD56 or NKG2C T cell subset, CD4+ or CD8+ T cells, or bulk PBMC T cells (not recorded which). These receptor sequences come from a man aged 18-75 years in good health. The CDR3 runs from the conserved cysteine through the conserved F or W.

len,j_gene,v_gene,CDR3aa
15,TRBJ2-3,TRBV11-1,CASSLEGQGADTQYF
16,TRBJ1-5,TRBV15,CATSSTGMGDNQPQHF
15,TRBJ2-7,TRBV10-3,CAISPRWTDSYEQYF
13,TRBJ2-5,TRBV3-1,CASSQRGRETQYF
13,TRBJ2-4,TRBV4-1,CASSQDKGHIQYF
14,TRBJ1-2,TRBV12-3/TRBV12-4,CASSLILRGIGYTF
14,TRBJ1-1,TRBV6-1,CASSLGLGGTEAFF
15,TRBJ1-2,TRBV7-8,CASSLGPIDSYGYTF
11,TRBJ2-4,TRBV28,CASNGKNTQYF
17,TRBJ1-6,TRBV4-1,CASSRDRAGSYNSPLHF
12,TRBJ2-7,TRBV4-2,CASSQVTYEQYF
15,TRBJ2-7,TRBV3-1,CASSHRGLPSYEQYF
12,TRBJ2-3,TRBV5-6,CASSTSGSTQYF
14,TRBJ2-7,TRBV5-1,CASSLSSGAYEQYF
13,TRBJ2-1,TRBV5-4,CASRNPPGLEQFF
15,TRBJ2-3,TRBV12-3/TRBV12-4,CASSKTPALTDTQYF
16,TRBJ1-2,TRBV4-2,CASSQGPTGITYGYTF
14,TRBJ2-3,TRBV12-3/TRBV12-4,CASSLRQGPDTQYF
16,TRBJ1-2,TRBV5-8,CASSPYRPVNNYGYTF
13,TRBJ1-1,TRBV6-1,CASRGRGITEAFF
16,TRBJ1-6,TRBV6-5,CASSYSITGGYSPLHF
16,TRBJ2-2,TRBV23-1,CASSFSRTGCTGELFF
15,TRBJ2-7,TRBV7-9,CASSLVLGLRNEQYF
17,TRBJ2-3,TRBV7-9,CAIGVGSRGTTQDTQYF
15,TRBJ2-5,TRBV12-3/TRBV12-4,CASSSRRGGEETQYF